These 6 T cell receptor beta chains share one sample of origin, sequenced in a study of T cell responses to AZD1222 COVID-19 vaccine. This table comes from immunoSEQ multiplex PCR, and its TCRdb copy is limited to in-frame clones, with some not included. The sample lists tens of thousands of clones, around 89% occurring once. The source material was peripheral blood, sampled 28 days after the second AZD1222 dose. These receptors originate from an adult who received the AZD1222 COVID-19 vaccine.

This rearrangement joins TRBV4-2 to TRBJ1-6; D is undetermined. This CDR3 is built from 14 residues. Germline V gene sequence: CDR1 LGHNA, CDR2 YNFKEQ. V was pared by 0 bases and J by 10 bases, with 10 bases between. Here the CDR3 reads CASSQERGSSPLHF. CDR3 nucleotide sequence: TGTGCCAGCAGCCAAGAAAGAGGATCCTCACCCCTCCACTTT.

The chain uses TRBV6-2 or TRBV6-3 and TRBJ1-6; D possibly corresponds to TRBD1 (5 bases). V lost 2 bases and J 9 bases, leaving 20 bases between the germline ends. The CDR3 has 17 residues. Germline V gives CDR1 MNHEY, CDR2 SVGEGT. The CDR3 region is CASSYGYRRGGGSPLHF. As DNA, the CDR3 is TGTGCCAGCAGTTACGGCTATCGAAGGGGTGGCGGTTCACCCCTCCACTTT.

J is TRBJ2-5 and V is TRBV10-3, with D maybe TRBD2 (5 bases). Trimming took off 4 bases at V and 2 bases at J, with 17 bases between the two ends. The CDR3 covers 16 residues. The V gene's germline CDR1 is ENHRY and CDR2 SYGVKD. CDR3 sequence reads: CAISVPLAGGQETQYF. DNA for the CDR3: TGTGCCATCAGTGTGCCCTTGGCGGGCGGGCAAGAGACCCAGTACTTC.

This sequence joins TRBV3-1 (or the pseudogene TRBV3-2) and TRBJ1-6, with 7 bases lining up with TRBD1. V trimming: 6 bases; J trimming: 10 bases; junction bases outside the gene matches: 18. Germline V gene lookup returns CDR1 LGHDT and CDR2 YNNKEL (reference sequence). This CDR3 spans 17 amino acids. This CDR3 reads CASSLSHVNRGGSPLHF. The CDR3 bases are TGTGCCAGCAGTCTCAGCCATGTAAACAGGGGTGGGTCACCCCTCCACTTT.

The V and J genes are TRBV3-1 (or the pseudogene TRBV3-2) and TRBJ1-1, with D uncertain. V lost 0 bases and J lost 8, with 7 bases in between. The V gene's germline CDR1 is LGHDT and CDR2 YNNKEL (reference sequence). CDR3 size: 12 residues. The CDR3 here is CASSQDRLEAFF. CDR3 in DNA: TGTGCCAGCAGCCAAGATCGGTTAGAAGCTTTCTTT.

The chain has TRBV3-1 (or the pseudogene TRBV3-2) and TRBJ1-4, with D possibly TRBD1 on 5 matching bases. The ends were cut back, 4 bases at V and 0 bases at J, with 12 bases in the middle. This CDR3 contains 16 residues. The germline V gene has CDR1 LGHDT and CDR2 YNNKEL (reference sequence). DNA for the CDR3: TGTGCCAGCAGCCCCGGGGACGGCCCAACTAATGAAAAACTGTTTTTT. It encodes CASSPGDGPTNEKLFF.